The 14 T cell receptor beta chains below all came from one sample that was sequenced in a study of blood T cell repertoires in COVID-19. Profiling relied on immunoSEQ multiplex PCR, and the TCRdb table lists in-frame clones only, not all of them. The data hold more than 200,000 clones, with around nine tenths observed a single time. Sequenced material: PBMCs or T cells enriched from blood (not recorded which). These receptors all stem from a woman aged 45-65 years who had recovered from COVID-19.

V gene TRBV6-5 combines with J gene TRBJ1-3, with D unclear. The CDR3 is 13 residues long. In germline, CDR1 is MNHEY, CDR2 SVGAGI. The V end lost 0 bases, the J end lost 3 bases, and 3 bases lay between the germline ends. The CDR3 reads CASSYSNGNTIYF. DNA of the CDR3: TGTGCCAGCAGTTACTCCAATGGAAACACCATATATTTT.

V usage is TRBV10-3 and J usage is TRBJ1-6; maybe TRBD1 (6 bases). From germline, CDR1 is ENHRY and CDR2 SYGVKD. This CDR3 is 14 amino acids long. V lost 5 bases and J lost 9, with 14 bases in between. This CDR3 reads CAISSSRGVSPLHF. In DNA, the CDR3 is TGTGCCATCAGTTCGAGCAGGGGAGTTTCACCCCTCCACTTT.

V is TRBV11-3 and J is TRBJ1-1, with D unclear. CDR1 is SGHNT and CDR2 is YENEEA in the germline V gene. CDR3 length: 13 amino acids. The V end was cut by 2 bases, the J end by 2 bases, with 6 bases between. CDR3 DNA: TGTGCCAGCAGCTTACAGGAAAACACTGAAGCTTTCTTT. This codes for CASSLQENTEAFF.

V usage is TRBV6-5 and J usage is TRBJ2-1; D gene uncertain. Trimming removed 0 bases at V and 9 bases at J, with 12 bases between. The CDR3 has 14 residues. Germline values: CDR1 MNHEY, CDR2 SVGAGI. The CDR3 region has the DNA TGTGCCAGCAGTTACTCGTTGGTTGTCGGTGAGCAGTTCTTC. Translating it yields CASSYSLVVGEQFF.

This chain links TRBV4-1 with TRBJ2-7, with 8 bases identical to TRBD2. This CDR3 is 15 amino acids long. Germline CDR1 is MGHRA and CDR2 is YSYEKL. V gave up 0 bases and J gave up 4 bases; unmatched junction bases: 5. CDR3 protein: CASSQDFTSGYEQYF. The CDR3 DNA reads TGCGCCAGCAGCCAAGATTTTACTAGCGGATACGAGCAGTACTTC.

The CDR3 DNA reads TGCGCCAGCAGTACCGGGACAGGATCCTACGAGCAGTACTTC. It translates to CASSTGTGSYEQYF. The rearrangement joins TRBV10-1 to TRBJ2-7; TRBD1 aligns across 8 bases. The CDR3 has 14 amino acids. Trimming at V came to 5 bases and at J to 1 base, leaving 4 bases not matched to a gene. Germline lookup yields CDR1 WNHNN and CDR2 SYGVQD (reference sequence).

V is TRBV29-1 and J is TRBJ2-7; the match to TRBD1 covers 7 bases. Germline trimming cut 1 base from V and 4 bases from J; bases unmatched to any gene: 7. Germline assignment: CDR1 SQVTM and CDR2 ANQGSEA. This CDR3 contains 14 residues. CDR3 region: CSVEVGTEVYEQYF. The CDR3 nucleotides read TGCAGCGTTGAAGTCGGGACAGAGGTATACGAGCAGTACTTC.

This chain uses TRBV5-6 with TRBJ1-6; 10 nucleotides align to TRBD1. The CDR3 has 15 amino acids. V trimming: 4 bases; J trimming: 7 bases; junction bases outside the gene matches: 5. Germline V CDR1 and CDR2: SGHDT, YYEEEE. This CDR3 is CASSAPGQGNSPLHF. Here the CDR3 DNA reads TGTGCCAGCAGCGCTCCGGGACAGGGGAATTCACCCCTCCACTTT.

The rearrangement joins TRBV28 to TRBJ1-5, with D uncertain. This CDR3 has 15 amino acids. The V gene lost 5 bases and the J gene lost 7 bases, with 18 bases spanning the gap. The germline V gene has CDR1 MDHEN and CDR2 SYDVKM. The CDR3 region has the DNA TGTGCCAGCAGTGCCCCTTTTAGAGGGAAGCAGCCCCAGCATTTT. It is translated as CASSAPFRGKQPQHF.

The genes are TRBV24-1 and TRBJ1-2; no clear D gene. The V end was cut by 5 bases, the J end by 4 bases, with 10 bases between. The CDR3 runs 13 residues. Germline CDR1 KGHDR, CDR2 SFDVKD. CDR3 region: CATSGSSSYGYTF. The CDR3 nucleotides read TGTGCCACCAGTGGTTCGTCGAGCTATGGCTACACCTTC.

This clone has at least ten counts. This rearrangement joins TRBV14 to TRBJ1-2; TRBD1 is a possible D gene (5 bases). Germline V CDR1 and CDR2: SGHDN, FVKESK. V shed 0 bases and J shed 8 bases, with 16 bases lying between them. The CDR3 runs to 15 residues. CDR3 DNA: TGTGCCAGCAGCCAAGATATGGGAACCTGGACAGGCTACACCTTC. It specifies CASSQDMGTWTGYTF.

The CDR3: CSVVFWDTYGYTF. As DNA, the CDR3 is TGCAGCGTTGTTTTCTGGGACACCTATGGCTACACCTTC. The V gene is TRBV29-1, the J gene TRBJ1-2; a weak D match, TRBD1 (6 bases). Trimming stripped 4 bases from V and 4 bases from J, with 13 bases between. Germline lookup yields CDR1 SQVTM and CDR2 ANQGSEA. The CDR3 is 13 residues long.

This clone showed up just once. The chain joins TRBV28 to TRBJ1-4, with TRBD1 as a possible D gene (5 bases). The CDR3 covers 14 residues. Trimming pared 7 bases from V and 5 bases from J, leaving 14 bases between. Germline loops: CDR1 MDHEN, CDR2 SYDVKM. The CDR3 DNA sequence: TGTGCCAGCACCCCTGGGGCACAGAATGAAAAACTGTTTTTT. Translated, it gives CASTPGAQNEKLFF. Variable domain in full (rest from reference TRBV28 and TRBJ1-4): DVKVTQSSRYLVKRTGEKVFLECVQDMDHENMFWYRQDPGLGLRLIYFSYDVKMKEKGDIPEGYSVSREKKERFSLILESASTNQTSMYLCASTPGAQNEKLFFGSGTQLSVL.

The V and J genes are TRBV6-1 and TRBJ2-5; perhaps TRBD2 as D (6 bases). The germline CDR1 and CDR2 sequences are MNHNS and SASEGT. The length of the CDR3 is 16 residues. The germline V and J ends were trimmed by 2 bases and 7 bases, with 20 bases remaining between them. CDR3: CASSEPRNSGHWTQYF. CDR3 DNA: TGTGCCAGCAGTGAACCGAGGAACAGCGGGCATTGGACCCAGTACTTC.